This T cell receptor beta chain came from a study of radiotherapy plus CTLA-4 blockade in lung cancer. Sequencing used immunoSEQ multiplex PCR; TCRdb keeps in-frame clones, though not all of them. The data contain about 70,000 clones, 60% to 80% of them singletons. Germline lookup yields CDR1 MDHEN and CDR2 SYDVKM. V was pared by 6 bases and J by 4 bases, with 16 bases between. This CDR3 region has 15 residues. The source material was peripheral blood, sampled from a patient treated with radiotherapy plus ipilimumab. The receptor was derived from a human donor with non-small cell lung cancer whose response to radiotherapy plus ipilimumab could not be evaluated. Some clones in this sample may be carry-over from other donors' samples. This rearrangement joins TRBV28 to TRBJ1-3, with D unresolved. The CDR3 DNA reads TGTGCCAGCAGGTCAGGCCAGACCTCGGGAAACACCATATATTTT. Its protein product is CASRSGQTSGNTIYF.